These 17 T cell receptor beta chains originate from one sample sequenced in a study of blood T cell repertoires in COVID-19. The method was immunoSEQ multiplex PCR; TCRdb's version includes in-frame clones alone and lacks a portion of them. The sample records about 160,000 clones, about three quarters being singletons. The sequenced sample was peripheral blood. The receptors were gathered from a man in his 60s with acute or convalescent COVID-19.

V is TRBV11-3 and J is TRBJ2-1; TRBD2 matches at 7 bases. The CDR3 extends over 14 amino acids. V trimming: 5 bases; J trimming: 8 bases; junction bases outside the gene matches: 9. CDR1 SGHNT and CDR2 YENEEA come from the germline V gene. The CDR3 DNA sequence: TGTGCCAGCAGCCCCCATGGGGGGGGTTATGAGCAGTTCTTC. It translates to CASSPHGGGYEQFF. Full variable domain (missing parts from reference TRBV11-3 and TRBJ2-1): EAGVVQSPRYKIIEKKQPVAFWCNPISGHNTLYWYLQNLGQGPELLIRYENEEAVDDSQLPKDRFSAERLKGVDSTLKIQPAELGDSAVYLCASSPHGGGYEQFFGPGTRLTVL.

This clone was counted a single time. CDR3: CASSQNAVWEQYF. In DNA form, the CDR3 reads TGTGCCAGCAGCCAGAACGCAGTCTGGGAGCAGTACTTC. The rearrangement joins TRBV3-1 (or the pseudogene TRBV3-2) to TRBJ2-7; D is undetermined. This CDR3 has 13 residues. V lost 3 bases, J lost 7 bases, and 13 bases lay in between. Per germline, CDR1 LGHDT and CDR2 YNNKEL (reference sequence).

This clone has only a few counts. The rearrangement uses TRBV7-9 and TRBJ1-2, with 9 bases identical to TRBD1. The CDR3 runs 14 residues. Per the germline V gene, CDR1 is SEHNR and CDR2 is FQNEAQ (reference sequence). V trimming: 5 bases; J trimming: 8 bases; junction bases outside the gene matches: 9. The CDR3 DNA is TGTGCCAGCAGCGTGGGACAGGGACGAGGGGGCTACACCTTC. Translation: CASSVGQGRGGYTF. Full variable domain (missing parts from reference TRBV7-9 and TRBJ1-2): DTGVSQNPRHKITKRGQNVTFRCDPISEHNRLYWYRQTLGQGPEFLTYFQNEAQLEKSRLLSDRFSAERPKGSFSTLEIQRTEQGDSAMYLCASSVGQGRGGYTFGSGTRLTVV.

The chain has TRBV29-1 and TRBJ2-1, with 7 bases that match TRBD1. The CDR3 totals 11 residues. Germline V gene lookup returns CDR1 SQVTM and CDR2 ANQGSEA. V shed 8 bases and J 6 bases; nucleotides not matched to a gene: 4. The CDR3 DNA is TGCAGCACCGGGACAGTCAATGAGCAGTTCTTC. Protein sequence: CSTGTVNEQFF.

V and J are TRBV19 and TRBJ1-1; D call uncertain. Germline V gene sequence: CDR1 LNHDA, CDR2 SQIVND (reference sequence). Deletions cut 3 bases from V and 1 base from J, with 9 bases between. The CDR3 consists of 14 residues. The chain's CDR3 is CASSMGNSNTEAFF. In nucleotides, the CDR3 is TGTGCCAGTAGTATGGGCAACTCGAACACTGAAGCTTTCTTT. The full variable domain, with the rest looked up from reference TRBV19 and TRBJ1-1, is DGGITQSPKYLFRKEGQNVTLSCEQNLNHDAMYWYRQDPGQGLRLIYYSQIVNDFQKGDIAEGYSVSREKKESFPLTVTSAQKNPTAFYLCASSMGNSNTEAFFGQGTRLTVV.

The chain has TRBV7-9 and TRBJ1-4; 9 bases match TRBD1. The CDR3 has 14 amino acids. The ends lost 4 bases at V and 8 bases at J; junction bases unmatched: 5. Germline V CDR1 and CDR2: SEHNR, FQNEAQ (reference sequence). The CDR3 region is CASSWGQGREKLFF. The CDR3 DNA is TGTGCCAGCAGCTGGGGACAGGGAAGGGAAAAACTGTTTTTT.

In its sample, this clone was seen once. The V call is TRBV5-4, the J call TRBJ2-2, with 7 bases identical to TRBD1. Trimming cost V 1 base and J 1 base; bases outside gene matches: 1. The CDR3 spans 15 residues. CDR1 is SGHNT, CDR2 YYREEE, per germline (reference sequence). CDR3 in DNA: TGTGCCAGCAGCTTGCGACAGGGGAACACCGGGGAGCTGTTTTTT. Protein: CASSLRQGNTGELFF. The variable domain in full, completed from reference TRBV5-4 and TRBJ2-2, reads ETGVTQSPTHLIKTRGQQVTLRCSSQSGHNTVSWYQQALGQGPQFIFQYYREEENGRGNFPPRFSGLQFPNYSSELNVNALELDDSALYLCASSLRQGNTGELFFGEGSRLTVL.

A word on this clone: In the same sample, other DNA sequences code for this CDR3. The J gene is TRBJ2-2, the V gene TRBV9; a possible D gene is TRBD2 (5 bases). CDR1 SGDLS and CDR2 YYNGEE come from the germline V gene. The V end was cut by 0 bases, the J end by 7 bases, with 7 bases between. This CDR3 comprises 13 residues. CDR3 DNA sequence: TGTGCCAGCAGCGTAGCGGGGAGCGGGGAGCTGTTTTTT. It codes for CASSVAGSGELFF.

The DNA for the CDR3 is TGTGCCATCAGCGCGCAGACGGGGAGGGGCGAGGGAAACTATGGCTACACCTTC. Translation: CAISAQTGRGEGNYGYTF. The chain joins TRBV10-3 to TRBJ1-2; D may be TRBD1 (5 bases). Trimming removed 6 bases from V and 2 bases from J, with 25 bases in between. Germline-derived CDR1 and CDR2 are ENHRY and SYGVKD. The CDR3 extends over 18 amino acids.

The genes are TRBV6-5 and TRBJ1-5; 10 nucleotides line up with TRBD1. Germline V gives CDR1 MNHEY, CDR2 SVGAGI. Unmatched junction bases numbered 5, after V lost 6 bases and J lost 3 bases. The CDR3 spans 15 residues. CDR3 bases: TGTGCCAGCAGGGGAGACAGGGGGCTCAATCAGCCCCAGCATTTT. It encodes CASRGDRGLNQPQHF.

This chain uses TRBV7-6 with TRBJ1-1, with D tentatively TRBD1 (5 bases). Deletions cut 5 bases from V and 7 bases from J, with 8 bases between. The length of the CDR3 is 11 residues. The germline CDR1 and CDR2 sequences are SGHVS and FNYEAQ. The CDR3 here is CASSDGGEAFF. CDR3 sequence (DNA): TGTGCCAGCAGCGACGGGGGTGAAGCTTTCTTT.

This chain links TRBV30 with TRBJ1-5, with D possibly matching TRBD1 (6 bases). The germline CDR1 and CDR2 sequences are GTSNPN and SVGIG (reference sequence). The CDR3 extends over 16 amino acids. V shed 2 bases and J shed 3 bases, with 17 bases lying between them. DNA for the CDR3: TGTGCCTGGAGTCCCCCCAGGACAGCTCTCAATCAGCCCCAGCATTTT. Translating it yields CAWSPPRTALNQPQHF.

The chain employs TRBV9 and TRBJ2-7; 8 bases line up with TRBD1. Germline loops: CDR1 SGDLS, CDR2 YYNGEE. The length of the CDR3 is 13 residues. The trim removed 5 bases at V and 6 bases at J, leaving 7 bases unmatched. The CDR3 reads CASSGRGLGEQYF. The CDR3, as DNA: TGTGCCAGCAGTGGCAGGGGGCTGGGCGAGCAGTACTTC. The full variable domain, completed using reference TRBV9 and TRBJ2-7, is DSGVTQTPKHLITATGQRVTLRCSPRSGDLSVYWYQQSLDQGLQFLIQYYNGEERAKGNILERFSAQQFPDLHSELNLSSLELGDSALYFCASSGRGLGEQYFGPGTRLTVT.

This chain joins TRBV7-9 and TRBJ1-1; D perhaps matches TRBD1 (5 bases). CDR3 length: 13 residues. Germline V gives CDR1 SEHNR, CDR2 FQNEAQ (reference sequence). Trimming shortened V by 2 bases and J by 8 bases, and 12 bases separated the two germline ends. CDR3 DNA sequence: TGTGCCAGCAGCTTATCCAGGGTGCGGGAAGCTTTCTTT. It codes for CASSLSRVREAFF.

This chain links TRBV9 with TRBJ2-7, with D uncertain. There are 15 residues in the CDR3. V lost 0 bases and J lost 1, with 11 bases in between. Germline-derived CDR1 and CDR2 are SGDLS and YYNGEE. The DNA for the CDR3 is TGTGCCAGCAGCGTAGGGCAGGCCCCTTCCTACGAGCAGTACTTC. Its protein is CASSVGQAPSYEQYF.

V and J are TRBV9 and TRBJ2-2; a possible D gene is TRBD1 (5 bases). The germline V gene has CDR1 SGDLS and CDR2 YYNGEE. This CDR3 is built from 16 residues. Trimming took off 0 bases at V and 0 bases at J, with 9 bases between the two ends. The CDR3, as DNA: TGTGCCAGCAGCGTAGGACAGTTAGCGAACACCGGGGAGCTGTTTTTT. Translation gives CASSVGQLANTGELFF.

The chain combines TRBV9 with TRBJ2-3; D perhaps matches TRBD1 (6 bases). The CDR3 is made up of 14 amino acids. V was cut by 3 bases and J by 5 bases, with 13 bases left in between. Germline-derived CDR1 and CDR2 are SGDLS and YYNGEE. The DNA of the CDR3 is TGTGCCAGCAGCGCAGGGGTCGTCAGAGATACGCAGTATTTT. Protein product: CASSAGVVRDTQYF.